This TCR beta chain was recovered during a study of regulatory T cells in long-lasting Graves disease. The time point: newly diagnosed GD, antithyroid drugs for less than 3 months. PBMC RNA was the source of the TCR library. Germline V gene data show CDR1 as GTSNPN and CDR2 as SVGIG (reference sequence). With 3 bases removed from V and 3 bases from J, the gap between germline ends came to 12 bases. The CDR3 sequence is 13 residues long. HTBI primers from iRepertoire and Arm-PCR of CDR3 regions yielded the TCR beta libraries. TCRdb redid the calling of the multiplex PCR reads with MiXCR, one entry per CDR3 protein. The table records 350,000 to 400,000 distinct CDR3 sequences, roughly 17% of them present only once. The data were also submitted as part of a second study, on T cells in Graves' hyperthyroidism and ophthalmopathy. That work contributes: Most thyroid clonotypes expanded above 0.001 appeared in blood too.

The rearrangement joins TRBV30 to TRBJ2-7, with a possible D match to TRBD1 (6 bases). Sequenced material: peripheral blood mononuclear cells (PBMCs), taken at new diagnosis, from a patient treated with antithyroid drugs. The source of this sequence is a young woman with Graves disease. DNA for the CDR3: TGTGCCTGGAGCCCTGGGGGCGGCTACGAGCAGTACTTC. It translates to CAWSPGGGYEQYF.